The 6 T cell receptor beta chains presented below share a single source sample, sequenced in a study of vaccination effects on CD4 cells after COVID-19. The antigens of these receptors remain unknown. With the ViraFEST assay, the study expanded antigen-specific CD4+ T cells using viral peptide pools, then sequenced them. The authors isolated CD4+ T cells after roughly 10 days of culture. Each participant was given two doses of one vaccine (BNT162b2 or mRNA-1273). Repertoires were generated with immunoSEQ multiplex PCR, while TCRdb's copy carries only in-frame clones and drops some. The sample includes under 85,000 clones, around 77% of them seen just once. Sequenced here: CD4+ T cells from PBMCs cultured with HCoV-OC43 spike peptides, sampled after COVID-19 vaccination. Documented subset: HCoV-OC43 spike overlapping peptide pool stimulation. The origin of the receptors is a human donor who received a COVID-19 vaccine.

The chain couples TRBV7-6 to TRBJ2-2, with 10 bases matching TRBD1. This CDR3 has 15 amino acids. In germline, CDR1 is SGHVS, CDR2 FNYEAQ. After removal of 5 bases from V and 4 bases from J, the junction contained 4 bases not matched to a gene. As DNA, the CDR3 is TGTGCCAGCAGCCGAGGACAGGGGGTCACCGGGGAGCTGTTTTTT. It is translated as CASSRGQGVTGELFF.

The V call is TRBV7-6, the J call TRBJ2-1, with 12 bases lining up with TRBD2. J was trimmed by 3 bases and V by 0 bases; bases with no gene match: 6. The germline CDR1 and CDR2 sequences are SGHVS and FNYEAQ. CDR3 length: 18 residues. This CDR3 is CASSLALAGGNNYNEQFF. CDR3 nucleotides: TGTGCCAGCAGCTTAGCACTAGCGGGGGGAAACAACTACAATGAGCAGTTCTTC.

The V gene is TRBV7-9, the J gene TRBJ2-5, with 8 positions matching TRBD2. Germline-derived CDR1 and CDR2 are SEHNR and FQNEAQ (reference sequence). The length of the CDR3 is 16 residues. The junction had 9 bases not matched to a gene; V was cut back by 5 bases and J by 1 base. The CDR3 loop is CASSRGLAIGQETQYF. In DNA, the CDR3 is TGTGCCAGCAGCCGAGGACTAGCTATTGGCCAAGAGACCCAGTACTTC.

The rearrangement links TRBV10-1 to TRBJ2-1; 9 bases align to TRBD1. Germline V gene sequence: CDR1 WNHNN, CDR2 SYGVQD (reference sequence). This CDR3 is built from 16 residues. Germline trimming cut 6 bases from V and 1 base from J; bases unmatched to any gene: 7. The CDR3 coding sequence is TGCGCCAGCAGCCGGGACAGGGACTTATCCTACAATGAGCAGTTCTTC. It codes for CASSRDRDLSYNEQFF.

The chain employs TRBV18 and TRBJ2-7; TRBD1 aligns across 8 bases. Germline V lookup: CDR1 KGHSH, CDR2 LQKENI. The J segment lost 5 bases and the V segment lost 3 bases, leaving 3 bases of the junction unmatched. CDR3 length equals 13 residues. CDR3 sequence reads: CASSPGTGDEQYV. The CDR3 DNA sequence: TGTGCCAGCTCACCCGGGACAGGAGACGAGCAGTACGTC.

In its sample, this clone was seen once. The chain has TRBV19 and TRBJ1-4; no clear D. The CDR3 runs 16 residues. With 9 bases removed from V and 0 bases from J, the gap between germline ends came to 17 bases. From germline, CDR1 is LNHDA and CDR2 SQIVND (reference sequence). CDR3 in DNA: TGTGCCAGCAAAAGTGGCGGGTGGGCAACTAATGAAAAACTGTTTTTT. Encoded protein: CASKSGGWATNEKLFF.